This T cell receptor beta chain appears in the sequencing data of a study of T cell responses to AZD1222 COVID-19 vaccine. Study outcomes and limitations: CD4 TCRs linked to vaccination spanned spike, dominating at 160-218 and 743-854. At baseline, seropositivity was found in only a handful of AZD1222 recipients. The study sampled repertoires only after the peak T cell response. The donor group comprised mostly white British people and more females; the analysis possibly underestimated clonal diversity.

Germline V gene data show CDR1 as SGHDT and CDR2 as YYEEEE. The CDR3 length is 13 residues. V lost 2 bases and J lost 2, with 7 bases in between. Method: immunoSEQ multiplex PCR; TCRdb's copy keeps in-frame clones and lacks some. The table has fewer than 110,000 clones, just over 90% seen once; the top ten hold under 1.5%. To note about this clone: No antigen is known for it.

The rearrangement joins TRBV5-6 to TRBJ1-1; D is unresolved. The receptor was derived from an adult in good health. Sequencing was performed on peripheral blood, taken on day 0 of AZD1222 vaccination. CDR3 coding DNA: TGTGCCAGCAGCTTTACACACAACACTGAAGCTTTCTTT. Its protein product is CASSFTHNTEAFF.